Only a few counts were recorded for the clone carrying this TCR beta chain. Mismatch with germline at one junction end may stem from a read error. The sample comes from a study of graft-versus-host responses after intestinal transplantation. The CDR3 has 14 amino acids. CDR1 and CDR2 (germline): LNHNV, YYDKDF (reference sequence). Profiled with immunoSEQ multiplex PCR; TCRdb holds only in-frame clones, not every one. The repertoire holds some 10,000 clones, with under 40% as singletons. Cell sorting after the reaction yielded proliferating CFSE-low CD3+CD4+ and CD3+CD8+ responders. The J gene is TRBJ2-3, the V gene TRBV15; D may be TRBD2 (6 bases). The material sequenced was alloreactive CD4+ T cells from a mixed lymphocyte reaction culture, taken before transplantation. Subset: CFSE-low proliferating T cells sorted from approximately six-day pre-transplant mixed lymphocyte reaction (GvH or HvG direction). This TCR derives from a human patient who was an organ donor for intestinal transplantation. Here the CDR3 DNA reads TGTGCCACCAGCAGTCTGGGAGGCACCGATACGCAGTATTTT. This encodes CATSSLGGTDTQYF.